The entry that follows covers one T cell receptor (beta chain) sequence. From blood CD8+ and CD4+ T cells, the TCR beta chain was sequenced. The multiple sclerosis control group comprised treatment-naive patients with stable or active relapsing-remitting disease. The data stem from a study of CD8 T cells in Susac syndrome. cDNA came from around 0.5 to 1 ug RNA primed by random hexamers. A multiplex approach, immunoSEQ multiplex PCR, amplified TCR beta CDR3 across 54 Vbeta and 13 Jbeta. TCRdb itself ran the immunoSEQ multiplex PCR reads through MiXCR, one entry per CDR3 protein. The table lists fewer than 85,000 distinct CDR3 sequences, about 95% of them singletons. Trimming pared 6 bases from V and 7 bases from J, leaving 9 bases between. The CDR3 has 11 residues.

This sequence was found in a human donor with multiple sclerosis. The sequencing sample was made of CD8+ T cells from PBMCs. The chain employs TRBV12-3 or TRBV12-4 and TRBJ1-2; D call uncertain. The CDR3 coding sequence is TGTGCCAGCAGCAACGAGGCTGGCTACACCTTC. This codes for CASSNEAGYTF.